This T cell receptor beta chain was recorded in a study of blood T cells in healthy people across ages. V shed 4 bases and J 0 bases; nucleotides not matched to a gene: 10. CDR1 is SNHLY, CDR2 FYNNEI, per germline. The CDR3 covers 17 residues. A sample-barcoded 5' primer and a J-beta primer mix were used in a second PCR of about 6 to 11 cycles. Each of the cDNA molecules was tagged by a template-switch adaptor with 12 random nucleotides. MiXCR, run by TCRdb on the 5' RACE reads, gives a single entry per CDR3 protein. The sample has 550,000 to 750,000 distinct CDR3 sequences; over 20% are singletons. Those donating, healthy Caucasian individuals from Russia, were aged about 6 to 100. Donors each provided roughly 11 milliliters of peripheral blood.

Sequenced: blood. This clonotype was obtained from a man between 65 and 85 years old in good health. This chain uses TRBV2 with TRBJ2-3; 7 bases line up with TRBD1. The CDR3 DNA reads as TGTGCCAGCAGTGGGGAGACAGGGACGGATAGCACAGATACGCAGTATTTT. Protein product: CASSGETGTDSTDTQYF.